These T cell receptor beta chains were read from a single sample in a study of blood T cell repertoires in COVID-19. Here immunoSEQ multiplex PCR was the method, and the copy in TCRdb shows in-frame clones only, minus some. The sample has roughly 200,000 clones, roughly 89% seen once. Source material: PBMCs or T cells enriched from blood (not recorded which). The receptors here all came from a man younger than 35 with acute COVID-19. The CDR3 runs from the conserved cysteine through the conserved F or W. A D gene is named only where the DNA matches it firmly. Clone size, where shown, is once, few, many, or a class for clones that have expanded.

abundance: once
d_gene: TRBD1
v_gene: TRBV29-1
len: 15
j_gene: TRBJ1-1
CDR3aa: CSVRHAGTGNTEAFF
CDR3nt: TGCAGCGTGCGCCACGCCGGGACAGGGAACACTGAAGCTTTCTTT

abundance: NA
d_gene: NA
v_gene: TRBV5-1
len: 16
j_gene: TRBJ2-1
CDR3aa: CASSLAERSSYNEQFF
CDR3nt: TGCGCCAGCAGCTTGGCGGAGCGAAGCTCCTACAATGAGCAGTTCTTC

abundance: NA
d_gene: TRBD2
v_gene: TRBV11-2
len: 18
j_gene: TRBJ2-1
CDR3aa: CASSSIIGLAGGLNEQFF
CDR3nt: TGTGCCAGCAGCTCCATTATTGGTCTAGCGGGAGGGCTGAATGAGCAGTTCTTC

abundance: NA
d_gene: NA
v_gene: TRBV29-1
len: 14
j_gene: TRBJ2-3
CDR3aa: CSVGRDNPGDTQYF
CDR3nt: TGCAGCGTTGGTCGGGACAACCCGGGAGATACGCAGTATTTT

abundance: NA
d_gene: NA
v_gene: TRBV18
len: 14
j_gene: TRBJ2-3
CDR3aa: CASSPSRSTDTQYF
CDR3nt: TGTGCCAGCTCACCATCGCGGAGCACAGATACGCAGTATTTT

abundance: NA
d_gene: NA
v_gene: TRBV7-9
len: 13
j_gene: TRBJ2-7
CDR3aa: CASQGQILYEQYF
CDR3nt: TGTGCCAGCCAGGGTCAGATTCTCTACGAGCAGTACTTC

abundance: NA
d_gene: TRBD1
v_gene: TRBV7-9
len: 13
j_gene: TRBJ1-1
CDR3aa: CASSLGQQYEAFF
CDR3nt: TGTGCCAGCAGCTTGGGACAGCAATATGAAGCTTTCTTT

abundance: NA
d_gene: NA
v_gene: TRBV10-1
len: 16
j_gene: TRBJ2-3
CDR3aa: CASSEVWEEGTDTQYF
CDR3nt: TGCGCCAGCAGTGAGGTATGGGAGGAGGGCACAGATACGCAGTATTTT

abundance: NA
d_gene: NA
v_gene: TRBV27
len: 12
j_gene: TRBJ1-5
CDR3aa: CASRSSKGAQHF
CDR3nt: TGTGCCAGCAGATCCTCCAAGGGGGCCCAGCATTTT

abundance: NA
d_gene: TRBD1
v_gene: TRBV12-3/TRBV12-4
len: 13
j_gene: TRBJ1-1
CDR3aa: CASRTGANTEAFF
CDR3nt: TGTGCCAGCAGGACAGGGGCGAACACTGAAGCTTTCTTT

abundance: NA
d_gene: TRBD1
v_gene: TRBV28
len: 15
j_gene: TRBJ1-6
CDR3aa: CATRQGSSYNSPLHF
CDR3nt: TGTGCCACCCGACAGGGGAGCTCCTATAATTCACCCCTCCACTTT

abundance: NA
d_gene: NA
v_gene: TRBV28
len: 16
j_gene: TRBJ2-7
CDR3aa: CASSCIGAADLYEQYF
CDR3nt: TGTGCCAGCAGTTGCATTGGAGCGGCAGACCTCTACGAGCAGTACTTC

abundance: few
d_gene: NA
v_gene: TRBV7-9
len: 12
j_gene: TRBJ2-7
CDR3aa: CASSVQGYEQYF
CDR3nt: TGTGCCAGCAGCGTGCAGGGCTACGAGCAGTACTTC

abundance: NA
d_gene: NA
v_gene: TRBV6-4
len: 14
j_gene: TRBJ2-3
CDR3aa: CASSMRLESDTQYF
CDR3nt: TGTGCCAGCAGTATGAGACTAGAGTCAGATACGCAGTATTTT

abundance: NA
d_gene: NA
v_gene: TRBV19
len: 11
j_gene: TRBJ1-1
CDR3aa: CASSMTAEAFF
CDR3nt: TGTGCCAGTAGTATGACAGCTGAAGCTTTCTTT

abundance: NA
d_gene: NA
v_gene: TRBV5-1
len: 14
j_gene: TRBJ1-2
CDR3aa: CASSLEGALYGYTF
CDR3nt: TGCGCCAGCAGCTTGGAAGGGGCCCTCTATGGCTACACCTTC

abundance: NA
d_gene: NA
v_gene: TRBV15
len: 15
j_gene: TRBJ2-1
CDR3aa: CATSRGRSPYNEQFF
CDR3nt: TGTGCCACCAGCAGAGGGAGGTCACCGTACAATGAGCAGTTCTTC

abundance: NA
d_gene: TRBD2
v_gene: TRBV24-1
len: 15
j_gene: TRBJ2-1
CDR3aa: CATGITSGRLNEQFF
CDR3nt: TGTGCCACCGGGATAACTAGCGGGAGACTCAATGAGCAGTTCTTC

abundance: NA
d_gene: TRBD1
v_gene: TRBV24-1
len: 14
j_gene: TRBJ2-1
CDR3aa: CATSEYGTGFEQFF
CDR3nt: TGTGCCACCAGTGAGTACGGGACAGGGTTTGAGCAGTTCTTC

abundance: few
d_gene: NA
v_gene: TRBV6-4
len: 14
j_gene: TRBJ2-2
CDR3aa: CASSDDYDTGELFF
CDR3nt: TGTGCCAGCAGTGACGACTACGACACCGGGGAGCTGTTTTTT

abundance: NA
d_gene: TRBD2
v_gene: TRBV10-3
len: 19
j_gene: TRBJ2-2
CDR3aa: CAISDTTSGRSGGTGELFF
CDR3nt: TGTGCCATCAGTGATACCACTAGCGGGAGGAGCGGCGGCACCGGGGAGCTGTTTTTT

abundance: NA
d_gene: NA
v_gene: TRBV29-1
len: 9
j_gene: TRBJ2-2
CDR3aa: CSALGELFF
CDR3nt: TGCAGCGCCCTGGGGGAGCTGTTTTTT

abundance: NA
d_gene: NA
v_gene: TRBV4-3
len: 17
j_gene: TRBJ2-1
CDR3aa: CASSQGRGPPYYNEQFF
CDR3nt: TGCGCCAGCAGCCAAGGCAGGGGCCCCCCGTACTACAATGAGCAGTTCTTC

abundance: NA
d_gene: NA
v_gene: TRBV28
len: 14
j_gene: TRBJ1-2
CDR3aa: CASSLEGVRYGYTF
CDR3nt: TGTGCCAGCAGTTTAGAGGGGGTTAGGTATGGCTACACCTTC

abundance: NA
d_gene: NA
v_gene: TRBV19
len: 13
j_gene: TRBJ2-3
CDR3aa: CASTFPPGDTQYF
CDR3nt: TGTGCCAGTACCTTCCCCCCCGGAGATACGCAGTATTTT

abundance: NA
d_gene: NA
v_gene: TRBV5-5
len: 16
j_gene: TRBJ2-6
CDR3aa: CASSSPTRTGANVLTF
CDR3nt: TGTGCCAGCAGCTCGCCGACACGGACTGGGGCCAACGTCCTGACTTTC

abundance: NA
d_gene: NA
v_gene: TRBV19
len: 15
j_gene: TRBJ2-1
CDR3aa: CASSRAGLTYNEQFF
CDR3nt: TGTGCCAGTAGTCGTGCGGGACTGACCTACAATGAGCAGTTCTTC

abundance: NA
d_gene: NA
v_gene: TRBV2
len: 19
j_gene: TRBJ1-5
CDR3aa: CASSEESTDINYSNQPQHF
CDR3nt: TGTGCCAGCAGTGAAGAAAGTACAGACATCAATTATAGCAATCAGCCCCAGCATTTT

abundance: NA
d_gene: TRBD1
v_gene: TRBV11-2
len: 13
j_gene: TRBJ1-5
CDR3aa: CASSPGQYQPQHF
CDR3nt: TGTGCCAGCAGTCCGGGACAGTATCAGCCCCAGCATTTT

abundance: NA
d_gene: TRBD1
v_gene: TRBV6-1
len: 15
j_gene: TRBJ2-7
CDR3aa: CASSDRQGAYYEQYF
CDR3nt: TGTGCCAGCAGTGACCGACAGGGGGCTTACTACGAGCAGTACTTC

abundance: NA
d_gene: NA
v_gene: TRBV7-2
len: 15
j_gene: TRBJ2-5
CDR3aa: CASSSIWAPQETQYF
CDR3nt: TGTGCCAGCAGCTCCATTTGGGCACCTCAGGAGACCCAGTACTTC

abundance: NA
d_gene: NA
v_gene: TRBV11-2
len: 16
j_gene: TRBJ2-7
CDR3aa: CASSLEAGYIGYEQYF
CDR3nt: TGTGCCAGCAGCTTAGAGGCAGGGTATATCGGCTACGAGCAGTACTTC

abundance: NA
d_gene: NA
v_gene: TRBV27
len: 16
j_gene: TRBJ2-2
CDR3aa: CASSLWATALTGELFF
CDR3nt: TGTGCCAGCAGTTTATGGGCGACAGCGCTGACCGGGGAGCTGTTTTTT

abundance: NA
d_gene: NA
v_gene: TRBV7-9
len: 15
j_gene: TRBJ1-2
CDR3aa: CASSLAQTSGYGYTF
CDR3nt: TGTGCCAGCAGCTTAGCGCAGACAAGTGGCTATGGCTACACCTTC

abundance: NA
d_gene: NA
v_gene: TRBV4-3
len: 14
j_gene: TRBJ2-7
CDR3aa: CASSQAPGGYEQYF
CDR3nt: TGCGCCAGCAGCCAGGCCCCAGGTGGCTACGAGCAGTACTTC

abundance: NA
d_gene: NA
v_gene: TRBV19
len: 16
j_gene: TRBJ1-5
CDR3aa: CASSIGTAYGGQPQHF
CDR3nt: TGTGCCAGTAGTATAGGGACAGCATACGGAGGTCAGCCCCAGCATTTT